The T cell receptor (beta chain) under discussion was sequenced for a study of CD8 T cells in ankylosing spondylitis. Whole-study findings and limits: Typical of ankylosing spondylitis blood, it appeared, was a TCR beta motif of under 10 highly homologous variants.

TCRdb re-called the 5' RACE reads through MiXCR, storing one row per CDR3 protein. The sample includes a few hundred thousand distinct CDR3 sequences, 18% of them seen just once. This clonotype showed up just a few times. Its antigen remains unknown. V was pared by 3 bases and J by 0 bases, with 15 bases between. The CDR3 has 16 amino acids. The germline CDR1 and CDR2 sequences are SGHDN and FVKESK. Sequencing was performed on blood, either unsorted or a sorted T cell fraction (not recorded which). The gene calls are TRBV14 and TRBJ2-7; the D is unclear. The sequence was obtained from a male donor with ankylosing spondylitis. CDR3 sequence: CASSHLVPVSSYEQYF. CDR3 DNA sequence: TGTGCCAGCAGCCATCTAGTCCCGGTGAGCTCCTACGAGCAGTACTTC.